This T cell receptor (beta chain) was documented in a study of blood T cell repertoires in COVID-19. V lost 6 bases, J lost 10 bases, and 9 bases stayed unmatched. The CDR3 runs 14 residues. The germline gives CDR1 LNHDA, CDR2 SQIVND (reference sequence). TCRdb's copy holds only in-frame clones and misses some; the assay was immunoSEQ multiplex PCR. The table records about 140,000 clones, 80% to 85% of them present only once. Sequencing was done on a sample of peripheral blood. The clonotype originates from a woman aged 55-69 years with acute or convalescent COVID-19. The rearrangement links TRBV19 to TRBJ1-6; 7 bases line up with TRBD1. This chain's CDR3 is CASRADRERSPLHF. CDR3 bases: TGTGCCAGTAGGGCCGACAGGGAACGGTCACCCCTCCACTTT.